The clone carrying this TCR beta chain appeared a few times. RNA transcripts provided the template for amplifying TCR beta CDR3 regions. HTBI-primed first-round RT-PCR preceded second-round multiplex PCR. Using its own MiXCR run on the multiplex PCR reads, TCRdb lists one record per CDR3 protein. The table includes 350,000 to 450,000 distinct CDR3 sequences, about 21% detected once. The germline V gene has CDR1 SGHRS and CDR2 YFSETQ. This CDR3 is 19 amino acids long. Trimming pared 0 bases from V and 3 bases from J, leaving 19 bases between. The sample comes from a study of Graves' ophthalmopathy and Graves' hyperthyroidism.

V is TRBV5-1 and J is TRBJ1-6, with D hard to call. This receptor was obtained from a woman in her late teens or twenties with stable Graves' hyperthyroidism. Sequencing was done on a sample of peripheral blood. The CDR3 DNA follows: TGCGCCAGCAGCTTGGAGGCTACGCACGAGGGTTACTATAATTCACCCCTCCACTTT. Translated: CASSLEATHEGYYNSPLHF.